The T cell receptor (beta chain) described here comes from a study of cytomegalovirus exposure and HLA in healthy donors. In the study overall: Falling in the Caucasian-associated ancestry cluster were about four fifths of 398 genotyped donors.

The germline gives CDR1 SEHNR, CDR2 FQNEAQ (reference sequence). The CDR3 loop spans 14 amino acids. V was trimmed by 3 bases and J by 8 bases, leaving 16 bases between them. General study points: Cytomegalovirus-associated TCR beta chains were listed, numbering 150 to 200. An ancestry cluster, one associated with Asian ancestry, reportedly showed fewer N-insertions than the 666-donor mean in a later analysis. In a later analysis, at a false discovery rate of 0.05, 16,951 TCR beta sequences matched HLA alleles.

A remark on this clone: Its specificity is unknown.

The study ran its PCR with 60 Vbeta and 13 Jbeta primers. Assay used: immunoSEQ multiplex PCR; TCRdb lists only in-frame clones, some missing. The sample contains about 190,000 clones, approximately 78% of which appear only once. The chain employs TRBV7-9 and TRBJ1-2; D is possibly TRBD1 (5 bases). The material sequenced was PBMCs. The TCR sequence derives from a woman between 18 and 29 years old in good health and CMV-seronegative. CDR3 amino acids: CASSFSSRTTGYTF. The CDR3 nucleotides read TGTGCCAGCAGCTTCTCCTCTCGGACAACAGGCTACACCTTC. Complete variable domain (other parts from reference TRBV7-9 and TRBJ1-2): DTGVSQNPRHKITKRGQNVTFRCDPISEHNRLYWYRQTLGQGPEFLTYFQNEAQLEKSRLLSDRFSAERPKGSFSTLEIQRTEQGDSAMYLCASSFSSRTTGYTFGSGTRLTVV.